This T cell receptor (beta chain) stems from a study of T cells after posttransplantation cyclophosphamide. General observations from the study: Donor CD8+ memory clones often dominated recipient blood repertoires at later times.

Clones were read by immunoSEQ multiplex PCR, and TCRdb kept only the in-frame ones, dropping some. The sample yields about 36,000 clones, without any singletons. This clone was observed many times. What it binds is not known. Material for sequencing was PBMCs. The TCR was taken from a girl aged 10-17 years in good health, CMV-negative, and a related stem cell transplant donor.

CDR3: CASSPSGGGIGETQYF. The DNA of the CDR3 is TGTGCCAGCAGCCCTAGCGGAGGGGGAATAGGAGAGACCCAGTACTTC. This chain links TRBV7-9 with TRBJ2-5, with D perhaps TRBD2 (7 bases). CDR1 is SEHNR and CDR2 is FQNEAQ in the germline V gene (reference sequence). The CDR3 covers 16 residues. With 5 bases removed from V and 4 bases from J, the gap between germline ends came to 20 bases.